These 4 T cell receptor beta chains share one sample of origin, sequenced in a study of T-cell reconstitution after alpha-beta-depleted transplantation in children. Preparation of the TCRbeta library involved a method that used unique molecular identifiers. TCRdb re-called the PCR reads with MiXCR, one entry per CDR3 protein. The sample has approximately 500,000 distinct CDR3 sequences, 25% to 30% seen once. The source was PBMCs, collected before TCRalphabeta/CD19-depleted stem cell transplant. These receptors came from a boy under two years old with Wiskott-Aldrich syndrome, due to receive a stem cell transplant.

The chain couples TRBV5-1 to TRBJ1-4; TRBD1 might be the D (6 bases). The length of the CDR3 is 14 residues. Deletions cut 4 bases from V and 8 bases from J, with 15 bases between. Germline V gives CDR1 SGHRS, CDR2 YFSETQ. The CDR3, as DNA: TGCGCCAGCAGCGAAACACCTACAGGGGAAAAACTGTTTTTT. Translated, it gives CASSETPTGEKLFF. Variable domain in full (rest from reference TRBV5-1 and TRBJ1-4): KAGVTQTPRYLIKTRGQQVTLSCSPISGHRSVSWYQQTPGQGLQFLFEYFSETQRNKGNFPGRFSGRQFSNSRSEMNVSTLELGDSALYLCASSETPTGEKLFFGSGTQLSVL.

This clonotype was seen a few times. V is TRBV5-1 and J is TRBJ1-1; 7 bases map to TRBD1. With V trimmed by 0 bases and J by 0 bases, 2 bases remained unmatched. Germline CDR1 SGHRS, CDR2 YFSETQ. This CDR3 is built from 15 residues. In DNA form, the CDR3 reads TGCGCCAGCAGCTTGGTCGGACAGGTGAACACTGAAGCTTTCTTT. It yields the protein CASSLVGQVNTEAFF.

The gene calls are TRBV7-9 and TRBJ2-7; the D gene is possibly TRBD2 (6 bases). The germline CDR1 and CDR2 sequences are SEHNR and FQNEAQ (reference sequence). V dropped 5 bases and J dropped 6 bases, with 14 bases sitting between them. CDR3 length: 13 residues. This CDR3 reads CASSPTGTREQYF. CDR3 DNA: TGTGCCAGCAGCCCGACCGGGACTCGCGAGCAGTACTTC.

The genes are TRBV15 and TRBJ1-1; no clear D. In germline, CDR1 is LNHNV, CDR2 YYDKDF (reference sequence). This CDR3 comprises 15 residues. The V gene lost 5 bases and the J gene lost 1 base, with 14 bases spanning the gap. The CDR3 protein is CATSLRRSKNTEAFF. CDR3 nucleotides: TGTGCCACCAGCCTCCGGAGGTCTAAGAACACTGAAGCTTTCTTT.